The clone carrying this TCR beta chain was counted ten times or more. Its antigen remains unidentified. Germline CDR1 MNHNS, CDR2 SASEGT. Germline trimming cut 10 bases from V and 7 bases from J; bases unmatched to any gene: 13. The CDR3 extends over 15 amino acids. The TCR library protocol attached unique molecular identifiers to the individual cDNA molecules. TCRdb analysed the 5' RACE reads with MiXCR anew, one entry per CDR3 protein. The sample includes around 39,000 distinct CDR3 sequences, 5.4% seen only once; the top ten take approximately 6%. This record belongs to a study of early T cells in non-severe SARS-CoV-2 infection. General study findings and limits: Database matching using VDJdb favored anti-spike CD8 responses, with private and CD4 specificities left missing.

This TCR came from an adult who was a healthcare worker with PCR-confirmed SARS-CoV-2 infection or an uninfected control (not recorded which). The source was whole blood, collected at baseline. The chain employs TRBV6-1 and TRBJ1-4; TRBD1 aligns across 9 bases. DNA of the CDR3: TGTGCCACCGAAAAGAACAGGGGGCGCGGTGAAAAACTGTTTTTT. Translation: CATEKNRGRGEKLFF.